This TCR beta chain comes out of a study of cytomegalovirus exposure and HLA in healthy donors. About the research overall: Previous work identified roughly 120 million unique TCR beta sequences from approximately 190 million T cells.

In the PCR, 60 Vbeta and 13 Jbeta primers were used. Generated by immunoSEQ multiplex PCR, the TCRdb table keeps only in-frame clones and is missing some. The sample gives 120,000 or so clones, about a sixth of which show up once; about 3% is in the top ten. This clone has just a few counts. Germline assignment: CDR1 SGHNT and CDR2 YYREEE (reference sequence). The CDR3 has 14 residues. Trimming took off 2 bases at V and 8 bases at J, with 13 bases between the two ends. The clonotype was recovered from a female donor in good health and CMV-seropositive. The chain carries TRBV5-4 and TRBJ1-4, with D possibly matching TRBD1 (5 bases). What was sequenced was PBMCs. Here the CDR3 reads CASSFGGGEEKLFF. Here the CDR3 DNA reads TGTGCCAGCAGCTTCGGGGGGGGTGAAGAAAAACTGTTTTTT.